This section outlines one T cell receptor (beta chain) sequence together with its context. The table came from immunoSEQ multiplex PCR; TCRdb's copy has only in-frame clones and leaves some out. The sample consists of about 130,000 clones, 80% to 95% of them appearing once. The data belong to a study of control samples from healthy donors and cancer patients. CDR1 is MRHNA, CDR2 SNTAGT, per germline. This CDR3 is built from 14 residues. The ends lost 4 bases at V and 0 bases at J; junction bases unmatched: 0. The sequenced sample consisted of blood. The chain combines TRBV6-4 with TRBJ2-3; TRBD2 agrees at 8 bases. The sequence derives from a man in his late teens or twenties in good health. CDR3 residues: CASSASGSTDTQYF. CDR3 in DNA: TGTGCCAGCAGTGCTAGCGGGAGCACAGATACGCAGTATTTT.